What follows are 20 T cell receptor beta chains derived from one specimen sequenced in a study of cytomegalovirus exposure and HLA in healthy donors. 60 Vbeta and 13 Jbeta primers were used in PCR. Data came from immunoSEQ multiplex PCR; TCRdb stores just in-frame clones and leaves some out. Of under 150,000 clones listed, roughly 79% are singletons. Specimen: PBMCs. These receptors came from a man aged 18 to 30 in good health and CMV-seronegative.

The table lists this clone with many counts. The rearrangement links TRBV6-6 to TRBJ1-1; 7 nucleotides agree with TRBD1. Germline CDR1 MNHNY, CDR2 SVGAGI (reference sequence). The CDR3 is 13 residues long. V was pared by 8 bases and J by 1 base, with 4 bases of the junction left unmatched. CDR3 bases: TGTGCCAGCCCAGACAGGGAGAACACTGAAGCTTTCTTT. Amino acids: CASPDRENTEAFF.

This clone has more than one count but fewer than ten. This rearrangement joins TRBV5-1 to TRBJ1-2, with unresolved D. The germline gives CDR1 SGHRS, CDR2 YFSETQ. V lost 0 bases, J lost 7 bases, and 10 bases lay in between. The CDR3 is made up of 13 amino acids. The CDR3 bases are TGCGCCAGCAGCTTGGTAGCAGGAGGTGGCTACACCTTC. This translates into CASSLVAGGGYTF.

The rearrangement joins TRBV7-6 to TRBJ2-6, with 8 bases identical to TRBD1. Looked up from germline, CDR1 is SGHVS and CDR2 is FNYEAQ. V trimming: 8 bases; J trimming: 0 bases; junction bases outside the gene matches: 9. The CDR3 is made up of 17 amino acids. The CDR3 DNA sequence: TGTGCCAGCGGAAACAGGGGGACGGTCTCTGGGGCCAACGTCCTGACTTTC. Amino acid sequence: CASGNRGTVSGANVLTF.

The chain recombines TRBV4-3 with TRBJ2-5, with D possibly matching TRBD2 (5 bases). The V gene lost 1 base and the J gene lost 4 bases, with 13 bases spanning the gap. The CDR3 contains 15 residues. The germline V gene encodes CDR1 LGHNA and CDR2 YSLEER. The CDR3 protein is CASSQGLASRETQYF. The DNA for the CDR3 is TGCGCCAGCAGCCAAGGGCTAGCTTCGCGAGAGACCCAGTACTTC.

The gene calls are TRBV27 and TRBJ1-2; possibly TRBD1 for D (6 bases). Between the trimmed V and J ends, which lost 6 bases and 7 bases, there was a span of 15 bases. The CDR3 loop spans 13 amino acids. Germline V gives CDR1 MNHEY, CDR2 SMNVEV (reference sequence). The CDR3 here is CASSPTGLGGYTF. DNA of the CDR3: TGTGCCAGCAGCCCCACAGGGTTAGGTGGCTACACCTTC.

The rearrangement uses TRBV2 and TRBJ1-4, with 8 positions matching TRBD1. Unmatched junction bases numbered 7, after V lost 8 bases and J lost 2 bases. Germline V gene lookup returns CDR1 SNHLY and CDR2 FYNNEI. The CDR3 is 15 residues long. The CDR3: CASGTRGRTNEKLFF. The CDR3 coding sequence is TGTGCCAGCGGTACCAGGGGGCGCACTAATGAAAAACTGTTTTTT.

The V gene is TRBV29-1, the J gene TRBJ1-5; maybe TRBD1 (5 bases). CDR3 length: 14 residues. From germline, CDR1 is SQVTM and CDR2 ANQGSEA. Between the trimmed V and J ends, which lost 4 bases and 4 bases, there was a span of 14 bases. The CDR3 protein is CSVGSRDPNQPQHF. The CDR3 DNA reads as TGCAGCGTTGGTAGCAGGGATCCGAATCAGCCCCAGCATTTT.

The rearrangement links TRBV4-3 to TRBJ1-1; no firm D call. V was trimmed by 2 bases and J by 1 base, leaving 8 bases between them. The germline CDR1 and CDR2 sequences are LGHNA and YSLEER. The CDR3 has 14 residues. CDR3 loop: CASSQREGNTEAFF. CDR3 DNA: TGCGCCAGCAGCCAAAGGGAGGGGAACACTGAAGCTTTCTTT.

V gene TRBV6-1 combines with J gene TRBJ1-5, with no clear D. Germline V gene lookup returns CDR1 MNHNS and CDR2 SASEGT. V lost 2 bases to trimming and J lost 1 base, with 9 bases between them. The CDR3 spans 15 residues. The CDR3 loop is CASSETTKSNQPQHF. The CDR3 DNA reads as TGTGCCAGCAGTGAAACCACAAAGAGCAATCAGCCCCAGCATTTT.

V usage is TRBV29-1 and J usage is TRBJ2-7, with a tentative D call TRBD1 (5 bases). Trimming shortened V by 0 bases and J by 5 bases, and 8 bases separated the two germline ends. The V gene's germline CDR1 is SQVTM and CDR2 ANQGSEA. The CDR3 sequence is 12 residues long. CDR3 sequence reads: CSVEDRVHEQYF. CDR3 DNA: TGCAGCGTTGAAGACAGGGTCCACGAGCAGTACTTC.

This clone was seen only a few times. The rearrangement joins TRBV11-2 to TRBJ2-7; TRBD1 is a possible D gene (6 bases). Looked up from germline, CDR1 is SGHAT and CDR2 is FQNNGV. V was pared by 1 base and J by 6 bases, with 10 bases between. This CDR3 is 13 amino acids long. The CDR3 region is CASSLGTDGEQYF. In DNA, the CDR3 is TGTGCCAGCAGCTTAGGGACAGACGGCGAGCAGTACTTC.

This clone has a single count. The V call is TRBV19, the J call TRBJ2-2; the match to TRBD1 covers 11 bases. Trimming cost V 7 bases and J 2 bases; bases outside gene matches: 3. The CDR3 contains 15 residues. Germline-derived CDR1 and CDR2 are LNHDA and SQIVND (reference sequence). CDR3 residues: CASTRTGGNTGELFF. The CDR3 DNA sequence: TGTGCCAGTACTCGGACAGGGGGCAACACCGGGGAGCTGTTTTTT.

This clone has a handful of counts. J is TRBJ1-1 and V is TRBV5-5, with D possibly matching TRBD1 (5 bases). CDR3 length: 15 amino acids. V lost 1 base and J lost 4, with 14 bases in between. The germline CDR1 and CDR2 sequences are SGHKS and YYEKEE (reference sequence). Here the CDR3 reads CASSLSGNPGTEAFF. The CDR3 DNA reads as TGTGCCAGCAGCTTGTCAGGGAACCCCGGCACTGAAGCTTTCTTT.

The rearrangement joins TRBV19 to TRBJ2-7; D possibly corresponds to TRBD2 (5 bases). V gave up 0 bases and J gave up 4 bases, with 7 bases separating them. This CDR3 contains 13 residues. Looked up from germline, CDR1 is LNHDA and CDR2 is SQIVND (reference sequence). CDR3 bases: TGTGCCAGTAGTATAGAGAGAGGGTACGAGCAGTACTTC. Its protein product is CASSIERGYEQYF.

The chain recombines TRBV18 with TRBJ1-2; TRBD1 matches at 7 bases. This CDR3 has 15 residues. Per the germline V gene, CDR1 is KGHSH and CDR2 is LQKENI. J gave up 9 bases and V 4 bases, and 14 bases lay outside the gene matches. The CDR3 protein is CASSLDRARMISYTF. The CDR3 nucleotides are TGTGCCAGCTCACTTGACAGGGCCAGGATGATTAGCTACACCTTC. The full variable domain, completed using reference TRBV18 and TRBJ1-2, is NAGVMQNPRHLVRRRGQEARLRCSPMKGHSHVYWYRQLPEEGLKFMVYLQKENIIDESGMPKERFSAEFPKEGPSILRIQQVVRGDSAAYFCASSLDRARMISYTFGSGTRLTVV.

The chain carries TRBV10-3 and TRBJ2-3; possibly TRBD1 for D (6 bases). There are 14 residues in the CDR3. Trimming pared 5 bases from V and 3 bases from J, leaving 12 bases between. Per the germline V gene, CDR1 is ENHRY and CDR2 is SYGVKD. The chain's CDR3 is CAISTRGLTDTQYF. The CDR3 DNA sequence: TGTGCCATCAGTACCAGGGGTCTAACAGATACGCAGTATTTT.

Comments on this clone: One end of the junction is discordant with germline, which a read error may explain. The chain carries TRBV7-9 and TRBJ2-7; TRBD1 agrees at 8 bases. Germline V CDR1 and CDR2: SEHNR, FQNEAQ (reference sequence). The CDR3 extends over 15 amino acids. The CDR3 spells CSSSLAGGSGDEQYF. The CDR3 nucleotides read TGTTCCAGCAGCTTAGCAGGGGGCTCTGGAGACGAGCAGTACTTC.

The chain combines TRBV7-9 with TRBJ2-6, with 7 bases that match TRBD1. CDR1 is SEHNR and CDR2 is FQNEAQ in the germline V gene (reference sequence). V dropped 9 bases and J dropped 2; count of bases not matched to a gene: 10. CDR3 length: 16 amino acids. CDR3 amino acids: CARDDRDLTGANVLTF. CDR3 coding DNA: TGTGCCAGGGATGACAGGGATTTGACTGGGGCCAACGTCCTGACTTTC.

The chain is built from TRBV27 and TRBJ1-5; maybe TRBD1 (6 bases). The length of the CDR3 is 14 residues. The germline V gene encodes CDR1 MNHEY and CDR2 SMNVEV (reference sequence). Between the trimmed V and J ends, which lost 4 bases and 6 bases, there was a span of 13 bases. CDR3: CASSSGGAGQPQHF. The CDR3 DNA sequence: TGTGCCAGCAGTTCCGGGGGGGCGGGTCAGCCCCAGCATTTT.

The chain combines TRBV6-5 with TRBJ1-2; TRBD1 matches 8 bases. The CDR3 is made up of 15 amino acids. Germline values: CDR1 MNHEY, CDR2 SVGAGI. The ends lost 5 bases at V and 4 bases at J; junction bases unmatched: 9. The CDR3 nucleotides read TGTGCCAGCAGTACCCCCGGACAGGGATTCTATGGCTACACCTTC. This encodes CASSTPGQGFYGYTF.